This TCR beta chain comes out of a study of T cells after somatic rescue of genetic block. V lost 5 bases and J lost 8; bases outside the gene matches: 5. CDR1 and CDR2 from the germline V gene are SGHTA and FQGNSA. This CDR3 spans 12 amino acids. Here immunoSEQ multiplex PCR was the method, and the copy in TCRdb shows in-frame clones only, minus some. The sample includes about 110,000 clones, about 89% seen only once; the top ten take more than 1.4%. This TCR came from a woman under 30. Sequencing was done on a sample of peripheral blood mononuclear cells (PBMCs). J is TRBJ1-2 and V is TRBV7-2, with 7 bases lining up with TRBD1. CDR3 in amino acids: CASSHRGGGYTF. Here the CDR3 DNA reads TGTGCCAGCAGCCACAGGGGAGGCGGCTACACCTTC.